The rows below give T cell receptor beta chains drawn from one sample of a study of cytomegalovirus exposure and HLA in healthy donors. Profiled with immunoSEQ multiplex PCR; TCRdb holds only in-frame clones, not every one. The sample includes 90,000 to 100,000 clones, about two thirds of them seen just once. Source material: PBMCs. These receptors all stem from a man aged 45 to 65 in good health and CMV-seronegative. The CDR3 runs from the conserved cysteine through the conserved F or W. Each record gives: clone size, J gene, V gene, D gene, CDR3 protein, CDR3 DNA. A D gene is named only where the DNA matches it firmly. Clone size, where shown, is once, few, many, or a class for clones that have expanded.

abundance: NA; j_gene: TRBJ1-6; v_gene: TRBV30; d_gene: NA; CDR3aa: CAWSRGGSPLHF; CDR3nt: TGTGCCTGGAGTAGGGGTGGCTCACCCCTCCACTTT
abundance: few; j_gene: TRBJ1-3; v_gene: TRBV19; d_gene: TRBD1; CDR3aa: CASSTGGGNTIYF; CDR3nt: TGTGCCAGTAGTACAGGGGGTGGAAACACCATATATTTT
abundance: NA; j_gene: TRBJ1-1; v_gene: TRBV28; d_gene: TRBD1; CDR3aa: CASSPRQGRGAFF; CDR3nt: TGTGCCAGCAGTCCCCGACAGGGGCGTGGAGCTTTCTTT
abundance: NA; j_gene: TRBJ1-4; v_gene: TRBV7-6; d_gene: NA; CDR3aa: CASSWGGGEKLFF; CDR3nt: TGTGCCAGCAGCTGGGGAGGGGGGGAAAAACTGTTTTTT
abundance: NA; j_gene: TRBJ2-5; v_gene: TRBV2; d_gene: NA; CDR3aa: CASSDKTRVETQYF; CDR3nt: TGTGCCAGCAGTGATAAAACTAGGGTGGAGACCCAGTACTTC
abundance: NA; j_gene: TRBJ2-5; v_gene: TRBV5-1; d_gene: TRBD2; CDR3aa: CASNAGSAGGTQYF; CDR3nt: TGCGCCAGCAACGCAGGGTCCGCGGGAGGGACCCAGTACTTC
abundance: once; j_gene: TRBJ1-1; v_gene: TRBV5-1; d_gene: NA; CDR3aa: CASSLAVGQANTEAFF; CDR3nt: TGCGCCAGCAGTCTTGCAGTTGGGCAGGCGAACACTGAAGCTTTCTTT
abundance: few; j_gene: TRBJ2-6; v_gene: TRBV11-2; d_gene: TRBD1; CDR3aa: CASRTYSGGGSGANVLTF; CDR3nt: TGTGCCAGCAGAACTTACTCAGGGGGCGGCTCTGGGGCCAACGTCCTGACTTTC
abundance: NA; j_gene: TRBJ1-2; v_gene: TRBV6-1; d_gene: NA; CDR3aa: CASSEGLWQGSADGYTF; CDR3nt: TGTGCCAGCAGTGAAGGGCTGTGGCAGGGGAGTGCTGATGGCTACACCTTC
abundance: NA; j_gene: TRBJ2-1; v_gene: TRBV5-4; d_gene: TRBD2; CDR3aa: CASSLGGLAGNNEQFF; CDR3nt: TGTGCCAGCAGCTTGGGGGGACTAGCGGGGAACAATGAGCAGTTCTTC
abundance: NA; j_gene: TRBJ1-5; v_gene: TRBV2; d_gene: NA; CDR3aa: CASSDPRAVVPQHF; CDR3nt: TGTGCCAGCAGTGACCCCAGAGCGGTAGTGCCCCAGCATTTT
abundance: NA; j_gene: TRBJ2-5; v_gene: TRBV2; d_gene: NA; CDR3aa: CASQIPGEEGTQYF; CDR3nt: TGTGCCAGCCAAATACCGGGAGAGGAAGGGACCCAGTACTTC
abundance: NA; j_gene: TRBJ2-3; v_gene: TRBV7-9; d_gene: TRBD1; CDR3aa: CASSSGQGTDTQYF; CDR3nt: TGTGCCAGCAGCTCGGGACAGGGGACTGATACGCAGTATTTT
abundance: NA; j_gene: TRBJ2-6; v_gene: TRBV27; d_gene: NA; CDR3aa: CASSLTYSGANVLTF; CDR3nt: TGTGCCAGCAGCCTCACATACTCTGGGGCCAACGTCCTGACTTTC
abundance: once; j_gene: TRBJ2-5; v_gene: TRBV28; d_gene: TRBD2; CDR3aa: CASSLSGAETQYF; CDR3nt: TGTGCCAGCAGCCTTAGCGGGGCGGAGACCCAGTACTTC
abundance: NA; j_gene: TRBJ1-2; v_gene: TRBV4-2; d_gene: NA; CDR3aa: CASSQVTRGGYTF; CDR3nt: TGTGCCAGCAGCCAAGTCACACGAGGGGGCTACACCTTC
abundance: once; j_gene: TRBJ2-3; v_gene: TRBV9; d_gene: NA; CDR3aa: CASSVQGHTDTQYF; CDR3nt: TGTGCCAGCAGCGTACAGGGCCACACAGATACGCAGTATTTT
abundance: NA; j_gene: TRBJ2-6; v_gene: TRBV15; d_gene: NA; CDR3aa: CATSQGGSGANVLTF; CDR3nt: TGTGCCACCAGTCAAGGGGGATCCGGGGCCAACGTCCTGACTTTC
abundance: NA; j_gene: TRBJ2-3; v_gene: TRBV29-1; d_gene: NA; CDR3aa: CSVEAGTDTQYF; CDR3nt: TGCAGCGTTGAAGCGGGCACAGATACGCAGTATTTT
abundance: NA; j_gene: TRBJ1-5; v_gene: TRBV14; d_gene: NA; CDR3aa: CASSQEQGNQPQHF; CDR3nt: TGTGCCAGCAGCCAAGAACAGGGAAATCAGCCCCAGCATTTT
abundance: NA; j_gene: TRBJ1-1; v_gene: TRBV19; d_gene: TRBD1; CDR3aa: CASSLTRTGGNTEAFF; CDR3nt: TGTGCCAGTAGTCTCACCCGGACAGGGGGGAACACTGAAGCTTTCTTT
abundance: NA; j_gene: TRBJ2-3; v_gene: TRBV11-2; d_gene: NA; CDR3aa: CASGGLRTDTQYF; CDR3nt: TGTGCCAGCGGCGGACTGCGCACAGATACGCAGTATTTT
abundance: NA; j_gene: TRBJ1-1; v_gene: TRBV13; d_gene: TRBD1; CDR3aa: CASSFQGGEAFF; CDR3nt: TGTGCCAGCAGCTTTCAGGGGGGAGAAGCTTTCTTT
abundance: NA; j_gene: TRBJ1-5; v_gene: TRBV4-3; d_gene: NA; CDR3aa: CASSQIFSRNQPQHF; CDR3nt: TGCGCCAGCAGCCAAATTTTTAGCCGCAATCAGCCCCAGCATTTT
abundance: once; j_gene: TRBJ2-7; v_gene: TRBV4-3; d_gene: TRBD1; CDR3aa: CASSREGQGAYEQYF; CDR3nt: TGCGCCAGCAGCCGAGAGGGACAGGGGGCCTACGAGCAGTACTTC
abundance: NA; j_gene: TRBJ1-3; v_gene: TRBV9; d_gene: NA; CDR3aa: CASSRGDDRGNTIYF; CDR3nt: TGTGCCAGCAGCCGGGGGGACGATCGTGGAAACACCATATATTTT
abundance: NA; j_gene: TRBJ1-5; v_gene: TRBV9; d_gene: TRBD1; CDR3aa: CASSPGQAGNQPQHF; CDR3nt: TGTGCCAGCAGCCCGGGACAGGCTGGTAATCAGCCCCAGCATTTT
abundance: NA; j_gene: TRBJ2-3; v_gene: TRBV5-1; d_gene: NA; CDR3aa: CASSSDRGLSSGRTDTQYF; CDR3nt: TGCGCCAGCAGCTCGGACAGGGGGCTTTCTAGCGGGAGAACAGATACGCAGTATTTT
abundance: NA; j_gene: TRBJ1-3; v_gene: TRBV6-5; d_gene: NA; CDR3aa: CASSYQGSGNTIYF; CDR3nt: TGTGCCAGCAGTTATCAGGGATCTGGAAACACCATATATTTT
abundance: NA; j_gene: TRBJ2-4; v_gene: TRBV5-6; d_gene: TRBD1; CDR3aa: CASSLWYGTAYF; CDR3nt: TGTGCCAGCAGCTTGTGGTATGGGACAGCATACTTC
abundance: NA; j_gene: TRBJ1-4; v_gene: TRBV7-2; d_gene: NA; CDR3aa: CASSRTATNEKLFF; CDR3nt: TGTGCCAGCAGCCGGACAGCAACTAATGAAAAACTGTTTTTT
abundance: NA; j_gene: TRBJ1-5; v_gene: TRBV2; d_gene: NA; CDR3aa: CASSDRENQPQHF; CDR3nt: TGTGCCAGCAGTGACCGGGAGAATCAGCCCCAGCATTTT